The entry below describes one TCR beta chain. The data are from a study of blood T cell repertoires in COVID-19. Study as a whole: Sites in the United States, Italy and Spain provided acute and convalescent COVID-19 samples. The analysed material was cDNA or gDNA that came from T cells, B-cell-depleted T cells, or PBMCs.

Per the original methods: Counts of nucleated cells, estimated from reference gene primer amplification, were obtained. The data were produced by immunoSEQ multiplex PCR, yet TCRdb's version contains in-frame clones alone and is incomplete. The V and J calls and the clone size are those of that table, but D and trimming were determined from the DNA. Of about 270,000 clones in the sample, approximately 81% were seen once. Sequenced input: peripheral blood. The sequence was collected from a woman younger than 35 with acute or convalescent COVID-19.

The CDR3 sequence is CASSFSGGSTARELFF. The DNA of the CDR3 is TGTGCCAGCAGTTTTTCAGGGGGAAGCACCGCGCGGGAGCTGTTTTTT. This chain joins TRBV28 and TRBJ2-2; 7 positions agree with TRBD1. The CDR3 totals 16 residues. In germline, CDR1 is MDHEN, CDR2 SYDVKM. J gave up 9 bases and V 3 bases, and 13 bases lay outside the gene matches.